The subject of this entry is one TCR beta chain. Antigen: not known. RNA was extracted with the RNeasy kit, and a quantity of about 0.45 to 1 ug was reverse transcribed using random hexamers. immunoSEQ multiplex PCR amplified TCR beta CDR3 across 54 Vbeta, 13 Jbeta. TCRdb used MiXCR to reprocess the immunoSEQ multiplex PCR reads, holding one entry per CDR3 protein. Found here are roughly 150,000 distinct CDR3 sequences, around 95% of them singletons; the top ten hold 0.15%. The authors sequenced TCR beta from blood CD8+ and CD4+ T cells. TEMRA cells were enriched by FACS, and CD4+ and CD8+ T cells were negatively isolated. These data originate in a study of CD8 T cells in Susac syndrome. The study, taken as a whole, reports: By the study's own acknowledgment, its TCR sequencing and HLA analysis included relatively few individuals.

CDR3 size: 14 residues. Germline V lookup: CDR1 MNHEY, CDR2 SMNVEV (reference sequence). The V end lost 3 bases, the J end lost 5 bases, and 11 bases lay between the germline ends. Sequenced input: CD8+ T cells from PBMCs. This chain uses TRBV27 with TRBJ2-1, with D possibly being TRBD1 or TRBD2 (5 bases each). The sequence derives from a human donor with multiple sclerosis. The CDR3 sequence is CASSFGGGHNEQFF. DNA for the CDR3: TGTGCCAGCAGTTTTGGGGGTGGGCACAATGAGCAGTTCTTC.